This TCR beta chain was recorded in a study of blood T cell repertoires in COVID-19. Study overall: Samples representing acute and convalescent COVID-19 were sourced from the United States, Italy and Spain. The cDNA or gDNA used as material had been derived from T cells, B-cell-depleted T cells, or PBMCs.

This CDR3 has 14 residues. The ends lost 8 bases at V and 7 bases at J; junction bases unmatched: 4. CDR1 is ENHRY and CDR2 is SYGVKD in the germline V gene. Original processing notes: Reference gene primer amplification yielded estimated nucleated cell counts. Produced via immunoSEQ multiplex PCR; TCRdb's table is partial and in-frame only. V and J calls and clone size are given by that table; D and trimming were obtained from the DNA. Here the sample spans 270,000 or so clones, 82% being singletons. The chain links TRBV10-3 to TRBJ2-1; 14 nucleotides line up with TRBD2. The sequence was obtained from a woman younger than 35 with acute or convalescent COVID-19. The sequenced sample was peripheral blood. The CDR3 loop is CAIEGTSGSNEQFF. The CDR3 region has the DNA TGTGCCATCGAAGGGACTAGCGGGAGTAATGAGCAGTTCTTC.